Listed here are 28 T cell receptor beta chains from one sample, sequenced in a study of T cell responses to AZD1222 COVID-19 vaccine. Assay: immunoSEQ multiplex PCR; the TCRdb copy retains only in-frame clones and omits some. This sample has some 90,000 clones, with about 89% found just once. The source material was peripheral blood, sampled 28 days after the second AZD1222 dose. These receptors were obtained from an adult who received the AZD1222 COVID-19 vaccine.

The CDR3 loop reads CASSVFVGGGANYNEQFF. The CDR3 bases are TGTGCCAGCAGCGTATTCGTTGGCGGGGGGGCCAACTACAATGAGCAGTTCTTC. The gene calls are TRBV9 and TRBJ2-1; TRBD2 agrees at 9 bases. The CDR3 sequence is 18 residues long. Germline trimming cut 1 base from V and 3 bases from J; bases unmatched to any gene: 11. Germline V gene data show CDR1 as SGDLS and CDR2 as YYNGEE. Based on the CDR3 plus reference TRBV9 and TRBJ2-1, the full variable domain is DSGVTQTPKHLITATGQRVTLRCSPRSGDLSVYWYQQSLDQGLQFLIQYYNGEERAKGNILERFSAQQFPDLHSELNLSSLELGDSALYFCASSVFVGGGANYNEQFFGPGTRLTVL.

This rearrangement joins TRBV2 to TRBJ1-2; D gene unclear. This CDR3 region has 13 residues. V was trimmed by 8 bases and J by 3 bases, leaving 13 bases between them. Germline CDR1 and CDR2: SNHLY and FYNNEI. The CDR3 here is CASSSGSDYGYTF. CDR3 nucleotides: TGTGCCAGCTCATCCGGGAGCGACTATGGCTACACCTTC.

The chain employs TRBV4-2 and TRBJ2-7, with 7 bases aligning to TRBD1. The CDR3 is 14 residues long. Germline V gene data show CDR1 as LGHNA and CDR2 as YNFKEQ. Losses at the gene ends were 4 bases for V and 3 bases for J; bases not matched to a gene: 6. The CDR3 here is CASSPVDRVYEQYF. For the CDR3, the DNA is TGTGCCAGCAGCCCTGTCGACAGGGTCTACGAGCAGTACTTC.

This chain's CDR3 is CASRGTARQFF. The CDR3 DNA reads TGTGCCAGCAGGGGGACCGCAAGGCAGTTCTTC. The gene calls are TRBV2 and TRBJ2-1; D is perhaps TRBD1 or TRBD2 (5 bases each). Germline values: CDR1 SNHLY, CDR2 FYNNEI. This CDR3 comprises 11 residues. The V and J ends lost 6 bases and 12 bases respectively, with 12 bases between them. The full variable domain, in which reference TRBV2 and TRBJ2-1 provide the parts outside the CDR3, is EPEVTQTPSHQVTQMGQEVILRCVPISNHLYFYWYRQILGQKVEFLVSFYNNEISEKSEIFDDQFSVERPDGSNFTLKIRSTKLEDSAMYFCASRGTARQFFGPGTRLTVL.

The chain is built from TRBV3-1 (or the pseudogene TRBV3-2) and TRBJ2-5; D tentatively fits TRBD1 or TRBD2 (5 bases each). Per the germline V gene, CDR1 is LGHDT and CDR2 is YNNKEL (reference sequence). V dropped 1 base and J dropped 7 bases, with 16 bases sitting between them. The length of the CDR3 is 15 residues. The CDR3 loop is CASSQVTGRGGTQYF. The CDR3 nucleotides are TGTGCCAGCAGCCAAGTTACGGGACGGGGTGGGACCCAGTACTTC.

CDR3 residues: CASSPLDVNTEAFF. CDR3 nucleotides: TGTGCCAGCTCACCTCTGGACGTCAACACTGAAGCTTTCTTT. V is TRBV18 and J is TRBJ1-1; D call uncertain. With 3 bases removed from V and 2 bases from J, the gap between germline ends came to 10 bases. This CDR3 comprises 14 residues. Germline assignment: CDR1 KGHSH and CDR2 LQKENI.

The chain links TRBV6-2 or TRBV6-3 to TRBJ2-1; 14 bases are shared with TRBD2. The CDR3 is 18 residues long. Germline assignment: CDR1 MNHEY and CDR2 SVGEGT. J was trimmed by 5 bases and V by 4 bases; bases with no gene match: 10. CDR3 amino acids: CASSSQPGLAGENNEQFF. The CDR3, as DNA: TGTGCCAGCAGTTCGCAACCGGGACTAGCGGGGGAAAACAATGAGCAGTTCTTC.

In DNA, the CDR3 is TGTGCCAGCAGTTACTCGACGGGGTCTGGGGCCAACGTCCTGACTTTC. It codes for CASSYSTGSGANVLTF. This sequence joins TRBV6-5 and TRBJ2-6; TRBD2 is a possible D gene (5 bases). The CDR3 runs to 16 residues. From germline, CDR1 is MNHEY and CDR2 SVGAGI. Trimming removed 0 bases at V and 1 base at J, with 7 bases between.

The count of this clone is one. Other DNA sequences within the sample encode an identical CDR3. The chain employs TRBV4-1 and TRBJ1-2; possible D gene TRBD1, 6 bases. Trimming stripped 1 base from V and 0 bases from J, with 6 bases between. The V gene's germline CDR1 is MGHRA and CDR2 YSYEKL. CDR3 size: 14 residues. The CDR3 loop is CASSQGTANYGYTF. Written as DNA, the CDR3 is TGCGCCAGCAGCCAAGGGACAGCTAACTATGGCTACACCTTC.

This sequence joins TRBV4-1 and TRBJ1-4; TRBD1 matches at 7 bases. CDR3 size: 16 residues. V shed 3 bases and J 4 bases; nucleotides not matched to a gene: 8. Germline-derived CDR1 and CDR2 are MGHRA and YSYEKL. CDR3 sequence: CASSHAGGSFNEKLFF. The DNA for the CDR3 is TGCGCCAGCAGCCACGCAGGGGGATCTTTTAATGAAAAACTGTTTTTT.

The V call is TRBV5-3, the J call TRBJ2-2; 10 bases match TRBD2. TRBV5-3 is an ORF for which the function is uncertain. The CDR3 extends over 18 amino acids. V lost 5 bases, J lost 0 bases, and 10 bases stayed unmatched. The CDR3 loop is CARSTTSGLATNTGELFF. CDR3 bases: TGTGCCAGAAGTACTACCTCGGGACTAGCGACGAACACCGGGGAGCTGTTTTTT.

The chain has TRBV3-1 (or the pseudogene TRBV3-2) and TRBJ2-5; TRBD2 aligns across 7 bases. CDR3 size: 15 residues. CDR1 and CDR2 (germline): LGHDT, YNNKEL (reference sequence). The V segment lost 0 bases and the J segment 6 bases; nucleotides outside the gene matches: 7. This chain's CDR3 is CASSQDASAGKTQYF. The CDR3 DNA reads TGTGCCAGCAGCCAAGACGCCTCAGCGGGAAAGACCCAGTACTTC.

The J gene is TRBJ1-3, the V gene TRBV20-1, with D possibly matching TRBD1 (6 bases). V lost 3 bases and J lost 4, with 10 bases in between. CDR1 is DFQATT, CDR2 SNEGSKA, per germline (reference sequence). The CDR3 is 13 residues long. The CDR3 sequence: CSASQGTGNTIYF. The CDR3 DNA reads TGCAGTGCTAGTCAGGGGACGGGAAACACCATATATTTT.

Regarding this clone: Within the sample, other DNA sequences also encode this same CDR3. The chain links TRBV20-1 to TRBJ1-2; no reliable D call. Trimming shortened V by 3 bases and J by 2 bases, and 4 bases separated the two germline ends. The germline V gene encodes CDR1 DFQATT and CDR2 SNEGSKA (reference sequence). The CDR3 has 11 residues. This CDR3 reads CSARDNYGYTF. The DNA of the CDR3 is TGCAGTGCTAGGGACAACTATGGCTACACCTTC.

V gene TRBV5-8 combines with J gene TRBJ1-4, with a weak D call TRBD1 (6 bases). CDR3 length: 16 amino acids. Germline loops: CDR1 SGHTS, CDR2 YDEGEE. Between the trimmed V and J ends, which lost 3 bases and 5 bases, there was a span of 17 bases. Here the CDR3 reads CASSSDQQGRNEKLFF. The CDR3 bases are TGTGCCAGCAGCTCAGATCAACAGGGAAGAAATGAAAAACTGTTTTTT.

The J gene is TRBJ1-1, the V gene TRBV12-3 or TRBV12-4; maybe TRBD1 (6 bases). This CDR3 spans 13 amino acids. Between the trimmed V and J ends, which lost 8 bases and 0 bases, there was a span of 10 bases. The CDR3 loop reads CASGRTVNTEAFF. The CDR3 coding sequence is TGTGCCAGCGGCAGGACAGTGAACACTGAAGCTTTCTTT.

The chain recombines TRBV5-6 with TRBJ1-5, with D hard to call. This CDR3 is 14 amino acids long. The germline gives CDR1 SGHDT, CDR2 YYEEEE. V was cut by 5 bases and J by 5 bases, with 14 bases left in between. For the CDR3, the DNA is TGTGCCAGCAGTCGGGCCGGAGGGTATCAGCCCCAGCATTTT. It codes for CASSRAGGYQPQHF.

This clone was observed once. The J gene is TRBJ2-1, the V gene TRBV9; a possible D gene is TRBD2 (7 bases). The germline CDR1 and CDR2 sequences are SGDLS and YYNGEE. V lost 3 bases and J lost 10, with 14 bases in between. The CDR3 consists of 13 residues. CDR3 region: CASSGGGRAEQFF. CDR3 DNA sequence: TGTGCCAGCAGCGGGGGGGGCAGGGCCGAGCAGTTCTTC.

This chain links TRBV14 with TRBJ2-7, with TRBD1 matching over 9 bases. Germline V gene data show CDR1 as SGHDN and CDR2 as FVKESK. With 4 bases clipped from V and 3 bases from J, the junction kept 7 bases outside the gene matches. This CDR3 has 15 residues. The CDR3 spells CASSPGQGLIYEQYF. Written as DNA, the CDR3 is TGTGCCAGCAGCCCCGGACAGGGGCTTATCTACGAGCAGTACTTC.

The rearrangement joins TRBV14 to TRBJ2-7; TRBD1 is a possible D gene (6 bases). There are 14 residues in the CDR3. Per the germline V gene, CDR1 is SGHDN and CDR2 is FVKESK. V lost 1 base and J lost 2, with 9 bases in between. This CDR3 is CASSQAGVPYEQYF. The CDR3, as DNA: TGTGCCAGCAGCCAAGCAGGGGTCCCCTACGAGCAGTACTTC.

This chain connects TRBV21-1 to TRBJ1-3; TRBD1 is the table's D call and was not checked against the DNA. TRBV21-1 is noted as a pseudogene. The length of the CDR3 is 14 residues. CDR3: CAKPDRNSGNTIYF. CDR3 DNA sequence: TGTGCCAAACCCGACAGGAACTCTGGAAACACCATATATTTT.

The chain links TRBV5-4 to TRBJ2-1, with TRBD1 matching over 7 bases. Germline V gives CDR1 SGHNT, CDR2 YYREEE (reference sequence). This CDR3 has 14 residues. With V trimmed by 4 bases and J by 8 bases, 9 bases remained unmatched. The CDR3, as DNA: TGTGCCAGCAGCAACCAGCGAGGGGGCGATGAGCAGTTCTTC. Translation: CASSNQRGGDEQFF.

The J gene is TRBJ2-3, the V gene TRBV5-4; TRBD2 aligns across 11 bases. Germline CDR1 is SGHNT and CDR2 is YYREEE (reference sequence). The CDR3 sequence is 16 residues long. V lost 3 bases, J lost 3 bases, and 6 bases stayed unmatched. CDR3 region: CASSSRLAGITDTQYF. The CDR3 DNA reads TGTGCCAGCAGCTCACGACTAGCGGGGATAACAGATACGCAGTATTTT.

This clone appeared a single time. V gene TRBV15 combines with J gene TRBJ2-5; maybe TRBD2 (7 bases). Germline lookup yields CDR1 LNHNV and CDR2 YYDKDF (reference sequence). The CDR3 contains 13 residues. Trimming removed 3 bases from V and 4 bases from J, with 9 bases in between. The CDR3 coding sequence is TGTGCCACCAGCAGGAGGGGGGGAGAGACCCAGTACTTC. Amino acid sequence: CATSRRGGETQYF. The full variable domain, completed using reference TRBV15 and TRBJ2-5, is DAMVIQNPRYQVTQFGKPVTLSCSQTLNHNVMYWYQQKSSQAPKLLFHYYDKDFNNEADTPDNFQSRRPNTSFCFLDIRSPGLGDTAMYLCATSRRGGETQYFGPGTRLLVL.

The CDR3 coding sequence is TGCGCCAGCAGCTTGGGCCCAGGGGGGACGAACACTGAAGCTTTCTTT. Translated: CASSLGPGGTNTEAFF. The J gene is TRBJ1-1, the V gene TRBV5-1; 7 nucleotides align to TRBD1. Germline V gene data show CDR1 as SGHRS and CDR2 as YFSETQ. The CDR3 totals 16 residues. V lost 0 bases to trimming and J lost 1 base; unmatched junction nucleotides: 6.

CDR3 in amino acids: CASSPSVPGGTEAFF. The CDR3 DNA reads TGTGCCAGCAGCCCTTCGGTCCCGGGAGGAACTGAAGCTTTCTTT. This chain links TRBV7-3 with TRBJ1-1; D is ambiguous. The germline V gene has CDR1 SGHTA and CDR2 FQGTGA. Trimming took off 5 bases at V and 5 bases at J, with 18 bases between the two ends. The CDR3 has 15 amino acids. Filled out from reference TRBV7-3 and TRBJ1-1, the complete variable domain reads GAGVSQTPSNKVTEKGKYVELRCDPISGHTALYWYRQSLGQGPEFLIYFQGTGAADDSGLPNDRFFAVRPEGSVSTLKIQRTERGDSAVYLCASSPSVPGGTEAFFGQGTRLTVV.

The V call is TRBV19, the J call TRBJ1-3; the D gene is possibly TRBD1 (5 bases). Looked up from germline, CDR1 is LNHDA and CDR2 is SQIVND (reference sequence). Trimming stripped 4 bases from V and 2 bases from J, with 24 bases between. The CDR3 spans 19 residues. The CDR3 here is CASSKRDSRTTATGNTIYF. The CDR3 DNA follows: TGTGCCAGTAGTAAGCGGGACTCCAGGACCACAGCAACTGGAAACACCATATATTTT.

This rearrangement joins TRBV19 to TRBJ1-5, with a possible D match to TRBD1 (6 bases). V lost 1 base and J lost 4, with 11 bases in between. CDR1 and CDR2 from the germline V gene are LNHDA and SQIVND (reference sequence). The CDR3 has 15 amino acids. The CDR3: CASSIAYRDNQPQHF. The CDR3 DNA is TGTGCCAGTAGTATAGCTTACAGGGATAATCAGCCCCAGCATTTT.